Listed below are T cell receptor beta chains from one sample, sequenced in a study of cytomegalovirus exposure and HLA in healthy donors. Clones were read by immunoSEQ multiplex PCR, and TCRdb kept only the in-frame ones, dropping some. The sample records under 200,000 clones, almost 85% being singletons. The sequencing input was PBMCs. The receptors here all came from a woman aged 50 to 60 in good health and CMV-seronegative. Both conserved end residues are part of each CDR3. Each record gives: J gene, D gene, clone size, V gene, CDR3 DNA, CDR3 protein. The D gene is left open where the match is weak. For some rows the clone size is stated as once, few or many, or as a class when expanded; others skip it.

>TRBJ1-1|-|once|TRBV27
TGTGCCAGCAGTTTTTTACAGCCGAACACTGAAGCTTTCTTT
CASSFLQPNTEAFF
>TRBJ2-1|TRBD2|once|TRBV7-6
TGTGCCAGCAGCTTAGCAGCGGGGGGCGCGGGTGTGGGGCAGTTCTTC
CASSLAAGGAGVGQFF
>TRBJ2-5|-|-|TRBV4-2
TGTGCCAGCAGCCAAGCGGGAGTTGAGACCCAGTACTTC
CASSQAGVETQYF
>TRBJ1-3|-|-|TRBV15
TGTGCCACCGGCTCCTCAGACATAGGAAACACCATATATTTT
CATGSSDIGNTIYF
>TRBJ2-7|-|few|TRBV4-3
TGCGCCAGCAGCCAAGTTCGACAGAAAAGCTCCTACGAGCAGTACTTC
CASSQVRQKSSYEQYF
>TRBJ1-5|TRBD1|-|TRBV30
TGTGCCTGGAGGGACAGGGGCAATCAGCCCCAGCATTTT
CAWRDRGNQPQHF
>TRBJ2-7|-|-|TRBV5-4
TGTGCCAGCAGCTCAGAGGGGGGGCACTACGAGCAGTACTTC
CASSSEGGHYEQYF
>TRBJ2-1|TRBD1|-|TRBV29-1
TGCAGCGTTGAAGGTCAGACAGGGGGCATTTATGAGCAGTTCTTC
CSVEGQTGGIYEQFF
>TRBJ2-2|-|-|TRBV5-6
TGTGCCAGCAGCTTGGGGGAGTTCGCCGGGGAGCTGTTTTTT
CASSLGEFAGELFF
>TRBJ1-2|TRBD1|-|TRBV5-4
TGTGCCAGCAGCTCTTGGACAGGGAGGGATGGCTACACCTTC
CASSSWTGRDGYTF
>TRBJ2-7|TRBD1|-|TRBV10-3
TGTGCCATCAGTGCGAGGACAGGCTCGGACGAGCAGTACTTC
CAISARTGSDEQYF
>TRBJ2-7|TRBD2|-|TRBV5-1
TGCGCCAGCAGCTTGGATGGGGCGGGAGGGCCCTACGAGCAGTACTTC
CASSLDGAGGPYEQYF
>TRBJ2-7|-|-|TRBV29-1
TGCAGCGTTACGACAGGTAGCGAGCAGTACTTC
CSVTTGSEQYF
>TRBJ1-1|-|-|TRBV10-3
TGTGCCACGGGAGGAGGGATTGAAGCTTTCTTT
CATGGGIEAFF
>TRBJ2-5|-|-|TRBV27
TGTGCCAGCAGTTTCGTGGCAGGGGTGGGGGTGGAGACCCAGTACTTC
CASSFVAGVGVETQYF
>TRBJ1-2|TRBD1|once|TRBV27
TGTGCCAGCAGTAGGGCGGGACAGGGGCCCTATGGCTACACCTTC
CASSRAGQGPYGYTF
>TRBJ2-1|-|-|TRBV7-9
TGTGCCAGCAGCTGGAACACCGGGGTTAAGAATGAGCAGTTCTTC
CASSWNTGVKNEQFF
>TRBJ1-2|-|few|TRBV28
TGTGCCAGCAGTTTCCGGGGAGGCTCCTATGGCTACACCTTC
CASSFRGGSYGYTF
>TRBJ1-3|-|-|TRBV18
TGTGCCAGCTCACCAGAGGCCTTGAGAAACACCATATATTTT
CASSPEALRNTIYF
>TRBJ2-1|TRBD2|-|TRBV10-3
TGTGCCACTATGGTACTGGGACTAGCGGGAGGGCTCAATGAGCAGTTCTTC
CATMVLGLAGGLNEQFF
>TRBJ2-7|TRBD1|-|TRBV9
TGTGCCAGCAGCCCGACGGGACAGCAGTTCTACGAGCAGTACTTC
CASSPTGQQFYEQYF
>TRBJ2-3|-|few|TRBV6-5
TGTGCCAGCAGCCTAGGACAGACCGCAGATACGCAGTATTTT
CASSLGQTADTQYF
>TRBJ1-2|-|-|TRBV7-2
TGTGCCAGCAGCTTAGAGGGGAGGGGGGGCTACACCTTC
CASSLEGRGGYTF
>TRBJ1-1|-|-|TRBV19
TGTGCCAGTTGCCGAGGAGTCATGAACACTGAAGCTTTCTTT
CASCRGVMNTEAFF
>TRBJ2-2|-|-|TRBV5-3
TGTGCCAGAAGCTTGTCGGGAGAAGACACCGGGGAGCTGTTTTTT
CARSLSGEDTGELFF
>TRBJ2-2|-|-|TRBV9
TGTGCCAGCAGCGTAGTCCCCCTAGATGGGACTAACACCGGGGAGCTGTTTTTT
CASSVVPLDGTNTGELFF
>TRBJ2-2|-|-|TRBV19
TGTGCCAGTAGTATGGCCCCAGGGGCCGGGGAGCTGTTTTTT
CASSMAPGAGELFF
>TRBJ1-5|-|-|TRBV4-1
TGCGCCAGCAGCCTAATCTGGACAGATAGCAATCAGCCCCAGCATTTT
CASSLIWTDSNQPQHF
>TRBJ2-1|-|-|TRBV9
TGTGCCAGCTCCGGAGAGGGAAGCTACAATGAGCAGTTCTTC
CASSGEGSYNEQFF
>TRBJ2-7|TRBD2|few|TRBV4-3
TGCGCCAGCAGCCAAGATCGTATAGCGGGAGTCTACGAGCAGTACTTC
CASSQDRIAGVYEQYF
>TRBJ2-3|TRBD2|-|TRBV6-5
TGTGCCAGCAGTCAGCGGGGATCCACAGATACGCAGTATTTT
CASSQRGSTDTQYF
>TRBJ1-5|-|-|TRBV6-5
TGTGCCAGCAGTTACGGGCACAGTAGCAATCAGCCCCAGCATTTT
CASSYGHSSNQPQHF
>TRBJ2-1|-|-|TRBV10-1
TGCGCCAGCAGCCCGGGGGACAGTAGGAACAATGAGCAGTTCTTC
CASSPGDSRNNEQFF
>TRBJ2-7|-|once|TRBV27
TGTGCCAGCAGTACACTAGGTAGCCTCAACGAGCAGTACTTC
CASSTLGSLNEQYF
>TRBJ2-7|-|once|TRBV5-6
TGTGCCAGCAGCTTGGCCCAGGGCGTTGGCGAGCAGTACTTC
CASSLAQGVGEQYF
>TRBJ2-3|-|-|TRBV5-1
TGCGCCAGCAGCTCCCGACTAGGTTTCACAGATACGCAGTATTTT
CASSSRLGFTDTQYF
>TRBJ1-1|TRBD1|-|TRBV28
TGTGCCAGCTGTTCCGGGACAGGGGGGAGAGCTTTCTTT
CASCSGTGGRAFF
>TRBJ1-1|TRBD1|-|TRBV6-1
TGTGCCAGCGGGGGACAGGGGTCCCTAGTGGCTGAAGCTTTCTTT
CASGGQGSLVAEAFF
>TRBJ2-7|-|-|TRBV21-1
TGTGCCAGCAGCAAAGAGGGAGGCGGACCCCCCCACGAGCAGTACTTC
CASSKEGGGPPHEQYF
>TRBJ1-3|-|-|TRBV4-2
TGTGCCAGCAGCGGCCGTGGAAACACCATATATTTT
CASSGRGNTIYF
>TRBJ1-3|-|-|TRBV27
TGTGCCAGCAGTTTGGGGGCAGGCCACGACACCATATATTTT
CASSLGAGHDTIYF
>TRBJ2-4|TRBD1|once|TRBV28
TGTGCCAGCAGTTTACCGATGCGGACAGGGAAAAACATTCAGTACTTC
CASSLPMRTGKNIQYF
>TRBJ2-7|-|few|TRBV4-2
TGTGCCAGCAGCCAAGATCTTGCGCACGCGACCTACGAGCAGTACTTC
CASSQDLAHATYEQYF
>TRBJ1-5|-|once|TRBV7-2
TGTGCCAGCAGCCTTAGGACAGTAAATCAGCCCCAGCATTTT
CASSLRTVNQPQHF
>TRBJ2-2|TRBD2|-|TRBV28
TGTGCCAGCAGCAATGCCGCCGGGACTAGCGAATACACCGGGGAGCTGTTTTTT
CASSNAAGTSEYTGELFF